The entry that follows covers one T cell receptor beta chain sequence. What it binds is not known. The germline V gene encodes CDR1 MDHEN and CDR2 SYDVKM. The CDR3 contains 14 residues. Deletions cut 6 bases from V and 2 bases from J, with 11 bases between. Profiling relied on immunoSEQ multiplex PCR, and the TCRdb table lists in-frame clones only, not all of them. Altogether 25,000 to 35,000 clones are present, about 85% being singletons, with the ten largest covering less than 3.5%. This record belongs to a study of a mutant IDH1 vaccine in newly diagnosed glioma. Study overall: Most patients had radiochemotherapy with temozolomide before enrollment; others had one alone.

Time point defined: week 5, during vaccination. The study gave 300 ug of mutant IDH1 20-mer peptide per vaccine dose, with topical imiquimod. This specimen consisted of peripheral blood mononuclear cells (PBMCs), obtained from a glioma patient whose treatment included an IDH1 peptide vaccine. The gene calls are TRBV28 and TRBJ1-5; unclear D gene. The source of this sequence is a woman between 40 and 50 years old with glioma. Some clones in this sample may be carry-over from other donors' samples. The CDR3: CASRTGVRNQPQHF. The DNA of the CDR3 is TGTGCCAGCAGGACCGGGGTCCGCAATCAGCCCCAGCATTTT.